Shown below are 15 T cell receptor beta chains from a single sample sequenced in a study of blood T cells in healthy people across ages. PCR was performed a second time for about 7 to 12 cycles using a sample-barcoded 5' primer and a J-beta primer mix. One entry per CDR3 protein results from TCRdb running MiXCR on the 5' RACE reads. Here the sample spans approximately 1.5 million distinct CDR3 sequences, roughly 43% being singletons. Sequenced material: blood. The receptors here all came from a woman aged 18 to 35 in good health.

The J gene is TRBJ2-5, the V gene TRBV2; the match to TRBD2 covers 10 bases. The CDR3 extends over 15 amino acids. The germline V gene encodes CDR1 SNHLY and CDR2 FYNNEI. With V trimmed by 10 bases and J by 6 bases, 14 bases remained unmatched. For the CDR3, the DNA is TGTGCCACCTCCGAGGGGCTAGCGGGAGCACAGACCCAGTACTTC. Translating it yields CATSEGLAGAQTQYF.

This clonotype was found a few times. V is TRBV20-1 and J is TRBJ1-5; D ambiguous. This CDR3 has 15 amino acids. Germline V gene sequence: CDR1 DFQATT, CDR2 SNEGSKA (reference sequence). V lost 4 bases to trimming and J lost 0 bases, with 13 bases between them. The CDR3 loop reads CSAKYLVGSNQPQHF. DNA of the CDR3: TGCAGTGCTAAGTACCTAGTCGGTAGCAATCAGCCCCAGCATTTT.

This clonotype was counted a few times. The V and J genes are TRBV12-5 and TRBJ2-1, with D hard to call. This CDR3 is 16 amino acids long. Germline V gene lookup returns CDR1 LGHNT and CDR2 FRNRAP. V lost 0 bases and J lost 5, with 14 bases in between. The CDR3 protein is CASGLVRPGQNNEQFF. The CDR3 DNA follows: TGTGCTAGTGGTTTGGTACGCCCAGGTCAGAACAATGAGCAGTTCTTC.

The chain employs TRBV6-6 and TRBJ2-1, with a weak D call TRBD2 (5 bases). Per the germline V gene, CDR1 is MNHNY and CDR2 is SVGAGI (reference sequence). With 5 bases removed from V and 5 bases from J, the gap between germline ends came to 16 bases. The CDR3 length is 15 residues. The CDR3 DNA is TGTGCCAGCAGTCCCCACGTTGATAGCGACAATGAGCAGTTCTTC. Translating gives CASSPHVDSDNEQFF.

This clonotype showed up just a few times. The DNA of the CDR3 is TGTGCCATCAGCCCGACCGGGACTAGCGGGGGGGCTTCGGAGACCCAGTACTTC. This encodes CAISPTGTSGGASETQYF. The chain uses TRBV10-3 and TRBJ2-5; 16 bases line up with TRBD2. V shed 6 bases and J 5 bases; nucleotides not matched to a gene: 12. Looked up from germline, CDR1 is ENHRY and CDR2 is SYGVKD. The CDR3 sequence is 18 residues long.

This clonotype has just a few counts. The chain is built from TRBV20-1 and TRBJ1-4; 7 nucleotides align to TRBD1. The CDR3 spans 15 residues. Germline CDR1 and CDR2: DFQATT and SNEGSKA (reference sequence). J gave up 0 bases and V 5 bases, and 6 bases lay outside the gene matches. CDR3 bases: TGCAGTGCTCCGGATCAGGGGGCAACTAATGAAAAACTGTTTTTT. Translation gives CSAPDQGATNEKLFF.

This chain uses TRBV7-2 with TRBJ2-5; D call uncertain. The length of the CDR3 is 13 residues. Trimming shortened V by 3 bases and J by 3 bases, and 8 bases separated the two germline ends. The germline V gene has CDR1 SGHTA and CDR2 FQGNSA. The CDR3 region has the DNA TGTGCCAGCAGCTTCGCTAATAAAGAGACCCAGTACTTC. Translating it yields CASSFANKETQYF.

The chain employs TRBV6-2 or TRBV6-3 and TRBJ1-2; no firm D call. CDR3 length: 12 residues. Trimming left V 1 base short and J 4 bases short, with 4 bases between. Germline values: CDR1 MNHEY, CDR2 SVGEGT. The CDR3 sequence is CASSYLLYGYTF. CDR3 bases: TGTGCCAGCAGTTACTTACTCTATGGCTACACCTTC.

This clonotype was counted a few times. The chain recombines TRBV20-1 with TRBJ2-7; 9 bases map to TRBD1. This CDR3 spans 14 amino acids. With 3 bases clipped from V and 2 bases from J, the junction kept 5 bases outside the gene matches. Per germline, CDR1 DFQATT and CDR2 SNEGSKA (reference sequence). CDR3 region: CSARPGTGPYEQYF. CDR3 sequence (DNA): TGCAGTGCTAGGCCCGGGACAGGGCCCTACGAGCAGTACTTC.

J is TRBJ1-2 and V is TRBV7-9; no clear D gene. CDR1 SEHNR and CDR2 FQNEAQ come from the germline V gene (reference sequence). The length of the CDR3 is 15 residues. Between the trimmed V and J ends, which lost 3 bases and 4 bases, there was a span of 15 bases. CDR3 bases: TGTGCCAGCAGCTTCAACATCGTGGGTGTCTATGGCTACACCTTC. It yields the protein CASSFNIVGVYGYTF.

This clonotype appeared once. V is TRBV7-3 and J is TRBJ2-5; 7 nucleotides line up with TRBD1. The CDR3 is 14 residues long. The germline V gene has CDR1 SGHTA and CDR2 FQGTGA. V lost 3 bases and J lost 11; bases outside the gene matches: 12. As DNA, the CDR3 is TGTGCCAGCAGCTTGTACAGGGGATACAATGAGCAGTACTTC. This gives the protein CASSLYRGYNEQYF. Based on the CDR3 plus reference TRBV7-3 and TRBJ2-5, the full variable domain is GAGVSQTPSNKVTEKGKYVELRCDPISGHTALYWYRQSLGQGPEFLIYFQGTGAADDSGLPNDRFFAVRPEGSVSTLKIQRTERGDSAVYLCASSLYRGYNEQYFGPGTRLLVL.

The V gene is TRBV27, the J gene TRBJ2-1, with TRBD2 matching over 13 bases. Germline loops: CDR1 MNHEY, CDR2 SMNVEV (reference sequence). The J segment lost 2 bases and the V segment lost 6 bases, leaving 10 bases of the junction unmatched. The CDR3 has 18 residues. The CDR3 region is CASRPGTSGKVPYNEQFF. The CDR3 DNA sequence: TGTGCCAGCAGACCGGGGACTAGCGGGAAAGTGCCCTACAATGAGCAGTTCTTC.

The chain couples TRBV4-3 to TRBJ2-2; 8 nucleotides agree with TRBD1. CDR1 is LGHNA and CDR2 is YSLEER in the germline V gene. This CDR3 region has 18 residues. V lost 0 bases and J lost 5; bases outside the gene matches: 11. CDR3 DNA sequence: TGCGCCAGCAGCCAAGAAGTTTTCACAGGGGGGTGGACCGGGGAGCTGTTTTTT. Translation gives CASSQEVFTGGWTGELFF.

The chain links TRBV19 to TRBJ2-2; D may correspond to TRBD1 or TRBD2 (5 bases each). V lost 6 bases to trimming and J lost 6 bases, with 17 bases between them. The CDR3 is 15 residues long. Germline loops: CDR1 LNHDA, CDR2 SQIVND (reference sequence). The CDR3: CASSEWGFKAGELFF. In nucleotides, the CDR3 is TGTGCCAGTAGCGAATGGGGGTTTAAGGCCGGGGAGCTGTTTTTT.

The J gene is TRBJ2-5, the V gene TRBV7-9; 8 bases map to TRBD1. V lost 3 bases and J lost 4; bases outside the gene matches: 4. Germline V gene lookup returns CDR1 SEHNR and CDR2 FQNEAQ (reference sequence). This CDR3 has 14 residues. CDR3 protein: CASSFRDRRETQYF. Written as DNA, the CDR3 is TGTGCCAGCAGCTTTCGGGACAGGAGAGAGACCCAGTACTTC. Variable domain in full (rest from reference TRBV7-9 and TRBJ2-5): DTGVSQNPRHKITKRGQNVTFRCDPISEHNRLYWYRQTLGQGPEFLTYFQNEAQLEKSRLLSDRFSAERPKGSFSTLEIQRTEQGDSAMYLCASSFRDRRETQYFGPGTRLLVL.